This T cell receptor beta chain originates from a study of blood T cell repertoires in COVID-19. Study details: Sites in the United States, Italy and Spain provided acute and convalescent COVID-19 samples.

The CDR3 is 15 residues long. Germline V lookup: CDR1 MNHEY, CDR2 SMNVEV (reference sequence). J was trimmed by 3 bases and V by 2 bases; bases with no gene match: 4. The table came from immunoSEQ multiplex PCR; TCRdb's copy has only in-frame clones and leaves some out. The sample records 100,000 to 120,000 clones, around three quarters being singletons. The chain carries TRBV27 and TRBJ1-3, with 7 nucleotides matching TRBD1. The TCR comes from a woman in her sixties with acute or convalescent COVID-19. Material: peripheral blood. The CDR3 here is CASSLKGGIGNTIYF. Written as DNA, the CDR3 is TGTGCCAGCAGTTTAAAAGGGGGCATTGGAAACACCATATATTTT.